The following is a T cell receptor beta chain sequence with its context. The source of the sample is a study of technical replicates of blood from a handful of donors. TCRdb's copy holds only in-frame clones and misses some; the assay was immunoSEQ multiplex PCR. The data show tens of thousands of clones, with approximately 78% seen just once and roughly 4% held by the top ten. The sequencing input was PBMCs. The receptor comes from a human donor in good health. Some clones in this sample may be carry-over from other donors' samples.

The CDR3 is CASSPRGLETQYF. The CDR3 DNA sequence: TGTGCCAGCTCACCGAGGGGGCTAGAGACCCAGTACTTC. The chain uses TRBV18 and TRBJ2-5, with 7 bases lining up with TRBD1. This CDR3 spans 13 amino acids. The germline V gene encodes CDR1 KGHSH and CDR2 LQKENI. V shed 3 bases and J 4 bases; nucleotides not matched to a gene: 2.